The next 9 T cell receptor beta chains were all read from a single sample in a study of vaccination and CD4 T cells after COVID-19. Antigens for these TCRs are unknown. Sequenced with the Oncomine TCR Beta short-read assay was DNA taken from cultured CD4+ T cells. TCRdb re-called the PCR reads through MiXCR, storing one row per CDR3 protein. The sample includes fewer than 15,000 distinct CDR3 sequences, roughly three quarters of them seen just once. Treatment indicated: approximately 9-day PBMC culture with coronavirus spike peptide pools or control peptides (ViraFEST assay). Sequencing was carried out using CD4+ T cells from blood, cultured in vitro. All receptors come from a human donor who had recovered from COVID-19.

This clonotype was detected once. In nucleotides, the CDR3 is TGCAGTGCTCCCGGGGTTGGTCCCTACGAGCAGTACTTC. It yields the protein CSAPGVGPYEQYF. The J gene is TRBJ2-7, the V gene TRBV20-1; the D gene is possibly TRBD2 (5 bases). This CDR3 region has 13 residues. V lost 5 bases and J lost 2, with 13 bases in between. CDR1 DFQATT and CDR2 SNEGSKA come from the germline V gene (reference sequence).

The chain joins TRBV2 to TRBJ2-1; 8 bases fit TRBD2. The ends lost 11 bases at V and 5 bases at J; junction bases unmatched: 5. CDR1 SNHLY and CDR2 FYNNEI come from the germline V gene. CDR3 length: 12 residues. The CDR3 DNA sequence: TGTGCCTCCCGGGGGGGGAACAATGAGCAGTTCTTC. Amino acids: CASRGGNNEQFF.

This clonotype was observed once. This sequence joins TRBV6-1 and TRBJ2-2, with D unclear. From germline, CDR1 is MNHNS and CDR2 SASEGT. The CDR3 covers 13 residues. V lost 8 bases and J 1 base, leaving 8 bases between the germline ends. For the CDR3, the DNA is TGTGCCAGCCAGACACTGAACACCGGGGAGCTGTTTTTT. The encoded protein is CASQTLNTGELFF.

The chain joins TRBV21-1 to TRBJ1-5; TRBD1 is the table's D call and was not checked against the DNA. TRBV21-1 is designated a pseudogene. The CDR3 totals 19 residues. CDR3 sequence reads: CASSKEGPGVGWSNQPQHF. The CDR3 nucleotides are TGTGCCAGCAGCAAAGAGGGGCCGGGTGTGGGATGGAGCAATCAGCCCCAGCATTTT.

The rearrangement links TRBV27 to TRBJ1-1; D is unresolved. V was shortened by 3 bases and J by 2 bases, with 13 bases between the two germline ends. Germline-derived CDR1 and CDR2 are MNHEY and SMNVEV (reference sequence). The CDR3 is 15 residues long. In nucleotides, the CDR3 is TGTGCCAGCAGTTTCTCCCGGTCCCGAAACACTGAAGCTTTCTTT. Amino acid sequence: CASSFSRSRNTEAFF.

In the case of this clonotype: Mismatch with germline at one junction end may stem from a read error. The rearrangement uses TRBV20-1 and TRBJ1-1; D gene unclear. CDR3 length equals 13 residues. Germline values: CDR1 DFQATT, CDR2 SNEGSKA (reference sequence). The CDR3 DNA reads as TGCAGTGCTAGTCCTCGGAGGAACACTAAAGCTTTCTTT. This encodes CSASPRRNTKAFF.

V usage is TRBV19 and J usage is TRBJ1-1, with TRBD1 as a possible D gene (5 bases). Germline-derived CDR1 and CDR2 are LNHDA and SQIVND (reference sequence). Trimming shortened V by 2 bases and J by 0 bases, and 13 bases separated the two germline ends. The CDR3 has 16 residues. Here the CDR3 DNA reads TGTGCCAGTAGTATATGGCAGGGAACTATGAACACTGAAGCTTTCTTT. Translating it yields CASSIWQGTMNTEAFF. The full variable domain, in which reference TRBV19 and TRBJ1-1 provide the parts outside the CDR3, is DGGITQSPKYLFRKEGQNVTLSCEQNLNHDAMYWYRQDPGQGLRLIYYSQIVNDFQKGDIAEGYSVSREKKESFPLTVTSAQKNPTAFYLCASSIWQGTMNTEAFFGQGTRLTVV.

This clonotype was seen once. The CDR3 sequence is CASSPRREFWFF. The CDR3, as DNA: TGTGCCAGCAGCCCTCGCCGGGAATTTTGGTTCTTC. The genes are TRBV7-2 and TRBJ2-1, with a tentative D call TRBD2 (5 bases). Germline V lookup: CDR1 SGHTA, CDR2 FQGNSA. Between the trimmed V and J ends, which lost 5 bases and 15 bases, there was a span of 17 bases. The CDR3 contains 12 residues. Full variable domain (missing parts from reference TRBV7-2 and TRBJ2-1): GAGVSQSPSNKVTEKGKDVELRCDPISGHTALYWYRQSLGQGLEFLIYFQGNSAPDKSGLPSDRFSAERTGGSVSTLTIQRTQQEDSAVYLCASSPRREFWFFGPGTRLTVL.

CDR3 loop: CASSYLAVGKGSSYEQYF. The CDR3 DNA is TGTGCCAGCAGTTACTTAGCGGTCGGTAAGGGAAGTTCCTACGAGCAGTACTTC. The J gene is TRBJ2-7, the V gene TRBV6-5, with D maybe TRBD2 (6 bases). Per germline, CDR1 MNHEY and CDR2 SVGAGI. This CDR3 region has 18 residues. Trimming took 1 base from V and 1 from J, leaving 20 bases between them.